At least ten counts were recorded for the clone carrying this TCR beta chain. What it binds is not known. This entry belongs to a study of identical twins' blood T cells. Study-level results: Shared environment remains a possible cause of twin similarity.

Methods used by the authors: Each donor had about 95,000 to nearly 500,000 clonotypes. TCRdb passed the 5' RACE reads through MiXCR, listing each CDR3 protein once. TCRdb's processing, not the study's, gives the V and J calls here. The table includes 300,000 to 400,000 distinct CDR3 sequences, over 25% detected once. The TCR was taken from a woman between 18 and 49 years old in good health. Input material: PBMCs.

The CDR3 DNA is TGTGCCAGCAGTTCAGGGACAGCAAATCAGCCCCAGCATTTT. Its translation is CASSSGTANQPQHF. The chain recombines TRBV27 with TRBJ1-5; TRBD1 aligns across 7 bases. Germline loops: CDR1 MNHEY, CDR2 SMNVEV (reference sequence). This CDR3 contains 14 residues. The junction had 4 bases not matched to a gene; V was cut back by 4 bases and J by 4 bases.